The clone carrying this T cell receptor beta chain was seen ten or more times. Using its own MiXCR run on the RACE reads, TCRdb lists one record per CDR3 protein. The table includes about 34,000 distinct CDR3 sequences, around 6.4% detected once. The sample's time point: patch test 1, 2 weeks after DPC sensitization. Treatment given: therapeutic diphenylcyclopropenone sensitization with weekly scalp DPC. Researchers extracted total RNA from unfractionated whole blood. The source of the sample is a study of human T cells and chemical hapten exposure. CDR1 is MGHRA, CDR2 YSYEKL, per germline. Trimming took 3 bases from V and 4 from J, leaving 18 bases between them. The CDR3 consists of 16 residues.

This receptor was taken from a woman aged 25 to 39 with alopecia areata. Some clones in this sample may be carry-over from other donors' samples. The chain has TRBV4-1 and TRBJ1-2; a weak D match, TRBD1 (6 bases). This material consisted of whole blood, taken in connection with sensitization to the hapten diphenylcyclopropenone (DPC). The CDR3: CASSQTTGFGRYGYTF. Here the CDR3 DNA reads TGCGCCAGCAGCCAGACCACAGGGTTCGGGCGCTATGGCTACACCTTC.